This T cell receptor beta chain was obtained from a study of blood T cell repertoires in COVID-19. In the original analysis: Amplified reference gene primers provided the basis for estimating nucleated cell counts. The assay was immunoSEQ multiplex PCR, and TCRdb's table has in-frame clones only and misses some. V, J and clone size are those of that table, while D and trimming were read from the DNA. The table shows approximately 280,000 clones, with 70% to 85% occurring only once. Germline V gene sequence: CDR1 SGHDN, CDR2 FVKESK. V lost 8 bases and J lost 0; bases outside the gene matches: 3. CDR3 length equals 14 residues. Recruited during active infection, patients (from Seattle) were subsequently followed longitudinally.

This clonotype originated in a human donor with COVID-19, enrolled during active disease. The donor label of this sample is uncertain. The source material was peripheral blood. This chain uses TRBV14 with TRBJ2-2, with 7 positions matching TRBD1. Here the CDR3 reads CASGGQTNTGELFF. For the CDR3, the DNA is TGTGCCAGCGGGGGACAGACGAACACCGGGGAGCTGTTTTTT.